These 16 T cell receptor beta chains share one sample of origin, sequenced in a study of early stage breast cancer tumors. Assay: immunoSEQ multiplex PCR; the TCRdb copy retains only in-frame clones and omits some. The sample includes tens of thousands of clones, approximately 74% of them seen just once. Sample: blood. These receptors were obtained from a person aged 60 to 70 with breast cancer.

CDR3: CASSYPGTSGSYEQYF. CDR3 DNA sequence: TGTGCCAGCAGTTACCCCGGGACTAGCGGGAGTTACGAGCAGTACTTC. The chain recombines TRBV6-5 with TRBJ2-7; TRBD2 aligns across 14 bases. The CDR3 loop spans 16 amino acids. Germline loops: CDR1 MNHEY, CDR2 SVGAGI. V shed 2 bases and J 4 bases; nucleotides not matched to a gene: 4.

This chain connects TRBV7-2 to TRBJ1-1; TRBD1 aligns across 7 bases. Germline CDR1 SGHTA, CDR2 FQGNSA. The CDR3 totals 17 residues. With 5 bases clipped from V and 3 bases from J, the junction kept 15 bases outside the gene matches. CDR3 bases: TGTGCCAGCAGCCCTATGGACCCGACAGGGCGGCACACTGAAGCTTTCTTT. Translating it yields CASSPMDPTGRHTEAFF.

The chain has TRBV7-9 and TRBJ2-1, with 12 bases matching TRBD2. The CDR3 length is 17 residues. Germline V gene lookup returns CDR1 SEHNR and CDR2 FQNEAQ (reference sequence). The junction had 16 bases not matched to a gene; V was cut back by 10 bases and J by 6 bases. CDR3 DNA: TGTGCCACGCGACTAGCGGGAGCGTGGGGCGGGTCCAATGAGCAGTTCTTC. It is translated as CATRLAGAWGGSNEQFF.

The gene calls are TRBV7-9 and TRBJ1-2; D is ambiguous. V was shortened by 1 base and J by 8 bases, with 5 bases between the two germline ends. The CDR3 consists of 11 residues. CDR1 is SEHNR and CDR2 is FQNEAQ in the germline V gene (reference sequence). CDR3 DNA sequence: TGTGCCAGCAGCTTAGGCCAGGGCTACACCTTC. Protein: CASSLGQGYTF.

The rearrangement joins TRBV19 to TRBJ1-5, with 9 positions matching TRBD1. In germline, CDR1 is LNHDA, CDR2 SQIVND (reference sequence). The V segment lost 4 bases and the J segment 4 bases; nucleotides outside the gene matches: 5. The CDR3 has 15 residues. The CDR3, as DNA: TGTGCCAGTAGTAGACAGGGGGTATGGAATCAGCCCCAGCATTTT. It encodes CASSRQGVWNQPQHF.

This rearrangement joins TRBV5-1 to TRBJ1-1; no firm D call. V lost 0 bases and J lost 0, with 3 bases in between. The CDR3 spans 13 residues. Germline CDR1 SGHRS, CDR2 YFSETQ. CDR3 DNA: TGCGCCAGCAGCTTGGGCCTGAACACTGAAGCTTTCTTT. Its protein is CASSLGLNTEAFF.

This clone was seen a handful of times. The chain has TRBV2 and TRBJ1-2, with a weak D call TRBD1 (5 bases). Deletions cut 3 bases from V and 7 bases from J, with 9 bases between. The CDR3 sequence is 12 residues long. Germline-derived CDR1 and CDR2 are SNHLY and FYNNEI. The CDR3 loop reads CASSDTGLGYTF. CDR3 coding DNA: TGTGCCAGCAGTGATACGGGGCTTGGCTACACCTTC.

The chain has TRBV5-1 and TRBJ1-2, with TRBD1 matching 8 bases. J was trimmed by 6 bases and V by 4 bases; bases with no gene match: 11. This CDR3 region has 15 residues. The germline gives CDR1 SGHRS, CDR2 YFSETQ. The CDR3 DNA reads TGCGCCAGCAGCCACCCCTTTACAGGGGGTAATGGCTACACCTTC. Translated: CASSHPFTGGNGYTF.

The rearrangement links TRBV11-3 to TRBJ2-1, with D tentatively TRBD2 (5 bases). CDR3 size: 13 residues. Per the germline V gene, CDR1 is SGHNT and CDR2 is YENEEA. Trimming removed 1 base at V and 4 bases at J, with 5 bases between. The CDR3 sequence: CASSLAGYNEQFF. The CDR3 DNA sequence: TGTGCCAGCAGCTTAGCGGGGTACAATGAGCAGTTCTTC.

CDR3 bases: TGTGCCAGCAGTGACCTCTCTGGGGCCAACGTCCTGACTTTC. It specifies CASSDLSGANVLTF. The chain links TRBV6-1 to TRBJ2-6; D gene uncertain. Trimming removed 3 bases from V and 0 bases from J, with 3 bases in between. The CDR3 is 14 residues long. Germline assignment: CDR1 MNHNS and CDR2 SASEGT.

J is TRBJ1-2 and V is TRBV5-1; 7 nucleotides agree with TRBD1. Looked up from germline, CDR1 is SGHRS and CDR2 is YFSETQ. Germline trimming cut 0 bases from V and 2 bases from J; bases unmatched to any gene: 4. This CDR3 spans 15 amino acids. CDR3 DNA sequence: TGCGCCAGCAGCTTGGTAAGGGGGCCAAACTATGGCTACACCTTC. This codes for CASSLVRGPNYGYTF.

This rearrangement joins TRBV9 to TRBJ2-3; tentatively, D is TRBD2 (7 bases). Germline-derived CDR1 and CDR2 are SGDLS and YYNGEE. The CDR3 length is 14 residues. The ends were cut back, 6 bases at V and 0 bases at J, with 11 bases in the middle. CDR3 amino acids: CASKGGLSTDTQYF. As DNA, the CDR3 is TGTGCCAGCAAGGGGGGGCTTAGCACAGATACGCAGTATTTT. The whole variable domain, remainder taken from reference TRBV9 and TRBJ2-3, is DSGVTQTPKHLITATGQRVTLRCSPRSGDLSVYWYQQSLDQGLQFLIQYYNGEERAKGNILERFSAQQFPDLHSELNLSSLELGDSALYFCASKGGLSTDTQYFGPGTRLTVL.

Comment on this clone: Germline and junction disagree at one end, which may indicate a read error. The chain employs TRBV7-9 and TRBJ2-3; no firm D call. The CDR3 has 13 amino acids. Looked up from germline, CDR1 is SEHNR and CDR2 is FQNEAQ (reference sequence). Written as DNA, the CDR3 is TGTGCCAGCAGCTTAGTGGGCACCGATACGCAGTATTTT. Its protein product is CASSLVGTDTQYF.

The genes are TRBV19 and TRBJ1-1, with TRBD1 matching over 7 bases. There are 11 residues in the CDR3. J was trimmed by 14 bases and V by 10 bases; bases with no gene match: 13. Germline V CDR1 and CDR2: LNHDA, SQIVND (reference sequence). The CDR3 DNA is TGTGCCACCAGGGGGGGGTCAGTCGGCTTCTTT. Protein product: CATRGGSVGFF.

This sequence joins TRBV27 and TRBJ1-1, with a possible D match to TRBD1 (5 bases). The germline gives CDR1 MNHEY, CDR2 SMNVEV (reference sequence). The CDR3 runs to 11 residues. V lost 6 bases, J lost 4 bases, and 6 bases lay in between. This CDR3 reads CASRGGTEAFF. DNA of the CDR3: TGTGCCAGCAGGGGGGGCACTGAAGCTTTCTTT.

The genes are TRBV2 and TRBJ2-7; 8 bases map to TRBD2. V lost 2 bases, J lost 2 bases, and 5 bases stayed unmatched. Germline lookup yields CDR1 SNHLY and CDR2 FYNNEI. The CDR3 is 15 residues long. DNA of the CDR3: TGTGCCAGCAGTGAAAACAGCGGGAGTCCCTACGAGCAGTACTTC. Its translation: CASSENSGSPYEQYF.